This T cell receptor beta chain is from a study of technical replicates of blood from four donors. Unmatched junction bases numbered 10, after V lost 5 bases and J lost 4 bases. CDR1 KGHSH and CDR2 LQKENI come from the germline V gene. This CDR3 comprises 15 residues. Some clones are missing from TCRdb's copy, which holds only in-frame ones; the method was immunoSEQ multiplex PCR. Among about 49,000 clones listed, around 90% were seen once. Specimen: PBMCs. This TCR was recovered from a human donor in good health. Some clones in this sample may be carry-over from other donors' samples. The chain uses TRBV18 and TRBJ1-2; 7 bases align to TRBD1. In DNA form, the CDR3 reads TGTGCCAGCTCAAGTGGGCAGGGGGGCAGCTATGGCTACACCTTC. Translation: CASSSGQGGSYGYTF.